This T cell receptor (beta chain) appears in the sequencing data of a study of T cells after yellow fever vaccination. On the study more broadly: Some fractions had low cell numbers, and these were prepared with SMART-Seq v4 Ultra Low Input.

V shed 3 bases, J shed 3 bases, and the junction held 4 bases outside the gene matches. Germline CDR1 SGHTA, CDR2 FQGNSA. There are 15 residues in the CDR3. TCRdb re-called the 5' RACE reads with MiXCR, one entry per CDR3 protein. The sample holds 450,000 to 550,000 distinct CDR3 sequences, 21% seen once. Points on this clonotype: Its cognate antigen is unknown.

General study findings and limits: Secondary responses were weaker yet peaked faster, day 5 versus 15.

The clonotype originates from a man aged 18 to 29 who received the YFV17D yellow fever vaccine. The input for sequencing was PBMCs, taken roughly 20 days after the first yellow fever vaccination. This chain connects TRBV7-2 to TRBJ2-3; TRBD2 agrees at 9 bases. CDR3 bases: TGTGCCAGCAGCTTTCGGGCGGGGGGGACAGATACGCAGTATTTT. Its protein product is CASSFRAGGTDTQYF. The full variable domain, in which reference TRBV7-2 and TRBJ2-3 provide the parts outside the CDR3, is GAGVSQSPSNKVTEKGKDVELRCDPISGHTALYWYRQSLGQGLEFLIYFQGNSAPDKSGLPSDRFSAERTGGSVSTLTIQRTQQEDSAVYLCASSFRAGGTDTQYFGPGTRLTVL.